These T cell receptor beta chains were read from a single sample in a study of blood T cells in healthy people across ages. TCRdb called the 5' RACE reads again in MiXCR, with one record for every CDR3 protein. The table records about 1,400,000 distinct CDR3 sequences, around 39% of them present only once. Source material: blood. Source of these receptors: a woman in her late teens or twenties in good health. Both conserved end residues are part of each CDR3. D genes are given only for firm matches. The size of a clone is reported for some rows only, either as once, few or many, or as a class for expanded clones.

clone_size	cdr3_length	v_call	j_call	d_call	cdr3_nt	cdr3_aa
NA	16	TRBV7-9	TRBJ2-1	NA	TGTGCCAGCAGCTTAGCCACAACAACGTTCATCCATGAGCAGTTCTTC	CASSLATTTFIHEQFF
NA	15	TRBV20-1	TRBJ2-1	TRBD2	TGCAGTGCTGAGACTAGCGGGAGTTTCGACAATGAGCAGTTCTTC	CSAETSGSFDNEQFF
few	15	TRBV7-2	TRBJ1-2	NA	TGTGCCAGCAGCTTAGCGAATCAGGGAATCTATGGCTACACCTTC	CASSLANQGIYGYTF
NA	18	TRBV3-1	TRBJ2-3	TRBD2	TGTGCCAGAAGTGCTTCAATGGGACTAGCGGTAGGAGCAGATACGCAGTATTTT	CARSASMGLAVGADTQYF
NA	14	TRBV4-1	TRBJ2-7	TRBD2	TGCGCCAGCAGCCAGAGACTAGCGGGGGGGGAGCAGTACTTC	CASSQRLAGGEQYF
NA	12	TRBV29-1	TRBJ1-2	NA	TGCAGCGTTGAAGTTCTTGAAGGGGACTACACCTTC	CSVEVLEGDYTF
few	13	TRBV20-1	TRBJ2-5	NA	TGCAGTGCTATGAGGACAGTCCAAGAGACCCAGTACTTC	CSAMRTVQETQYF
NA	14	TRBV5-1	TRBJ2-1	TRBD1	TGCGCCAGCATGCCAGGGACAGGTTCGAACATTCAGTTCTTC	CASMPGTGSNIQFF
few	16	TRBV2	TRBJ2-1	NA	TGTGCCAGCATCCAAAGGAGGGACAAACCGTACAATGAGCAGTTCTTC	CASIQRRDKPYNEQFF
few	15	TRBV9	TRBJ2-1	TRBD2	TGTGCCAGCAGCATCCGTGGGGGGGGAGGAAATGAGCAGTTCTTC	CASSIRGGGGNEQFF
NA	14	TRBV18	TRBJ2-3	NA	TGTGCCACCGAGGCGGGGACCCGAGAGGATACGCAGTATTTT	CATEAGTREDTQYF
NA	17	TRBV5-1	TRBJ2-1	TRBD2	TGCGCCAGCAGCCTCACTAGCGGGAGGGCCCTATTTAATGAGCAGTTCTTC	CASSLTSGRALFNEQFF
NA	19	TRBV21-1	TRBJ2-7	NA	TGTGCCAGCAGCAAAGGTTGGGGGGGGCCTGCCTACAACTCCTACGAGCAGTACTTC	CASSKGWGGPAYNSYEQYF
few	17	TRBV20-1	TRBJ2-3	TRBD2	TGCAGTGCTAGAGGGCGGGCTAGCGGGGGCACCACAAATACGCAGTATTTT	CSARGRASGGTTNTQYF
few	17	TRBV7-2	TRBJ2-7	TRBD2	TGTGCCAGCAGCACTGGATTTTCTAGCGGGAAGGCCTACGAGCAGTACTTC	CASSTGFSSGKAYEQYF
few	14	TRBV6-1	TRBJ2-7	NA	TGTGCCAGCAGTGTCGATGAAGGGACCTACGAGCAGTACTTC	CASSVDEGTYEQYF
NA	13	TRBV20-1	TRBJ2-7	NA	TGCAGTGCCAGGGACCCAGGGTGGAACGAGCAGTACTTC	CSARDPGWNEQYF
NA	18	TRBV15	TRBJ2-6	NA	TGTGCCACCAGCAGGAGGGACGGTTCCTCCTCTGGGGCCAACGTCCTGACTTTC	CATSRRDGSSSGANVLTF
NA	14	TRBV12-3/TRBV12-4	TRBJ2-7	TRBD2	TGTGCCAGCAGACTAGCGGCCTCCTACAATGAGCAGTACTTC	CASRLAASYNEQYF
NA	15	TRBV7-9	TRBJ2-5	NA	TGTGCCAGCAGCTTAGACGTGGGCACGCTGATAGAGCAGTACTTC	CASSLDVGTLIEQYF
NA	16	TRBV24-1	TRBJ2-1	NA	TGTGCCACCAGTGATTCCCCGGGTGGCTCCTACAATGAGCAGTTCTTC	CATSDSPGGSYNEQFF
few	12	TRBV2	TRBJ2-1	NA	TGTGCCAGCAGTGACGAGGGTAATGAGCAGTTCTTC	CASSDEGNEQFF
few	13	TRBV12-3/TRBV12-4	TRBJ2-7	NA	TGTGCCAGCAGGAACAGGGAGTCCCACGAGCAGTACTTC	CASRNRESHEQYF
few	16	TRBV5-1	TRBJ2-1	NA	TGCGCCAGCAGCTCAAACGTGGGGGGGGCCGCGAATGAGCAGTTCTTC	CASSSNVGGAANEQFF
NA	15	TRBV20-1	TRBJ1-1	TRBD1	TGCAGTGCTGCCGTACAGGGGGCGCGTAACACTGAAGCTTTCTTT	CSAAVQGARNTEAFF
NA	16	TRBV2	TRBJ1-5	NA	TGTGCCAGCAAAAGAAGTTCAGGGACTAGCAATCAGCCCCAGCATTTT	CASKRSSGTSNQPQHF
NA	14	TRBV18	TRBJ2-7	NA	TGTGCCAGCTCACCGGGGGCCTATGGCTACGAGCAGTACTTC	CASSPGAYGYEQYF
NA	18	TRBV20-1	TRBJ2-1	TRBD2	TGCAGTGCTAGAGGCGGGACTAGCGGGGGGTCCCCTCTGTGGGAGCAGTTCTTC	CSARGGTSGGSPLWEQFF
NA	14	TRBV5-1	TRBJ1-1	NA	TGCGCCAGCAGCTTGACCACCGGCAGGGTGGTAACTTTCTTT	CASSLTTGRVVTFF